These 32 T cell receptor beta chains were all obtained from the same sample, sequenced in a study of T cells after yellow fever vaccination. One entry per CDR3 protein results from TCRdb running MiXCR on the 5' RACE reads. There are hundreds of thousands of distinct CDR3 sequences in the sample; 8.7% occur only once, and around 17% lies in the top ten. Specimen: PBMCs, collected on the day of the first yellow fever vaccination. Every receptor here comes from a man between 18 and 35 years old who received the YFV17D yellow fever vaccine.

This clonotype was seen a few times. The chain joins TRBV5-1 to TRBJ2-5; perhaps D is TRBD1 or TRBD2 (6 bases each). Per the germline V gene, CDR1 is SGHRS and CDR2 is YFSETQ. Trimming stripped 5 bases from V and 5 bases from J, with 22 bases between. There are 16 residues in the CDR3. This chain's CDR3 is CASREFPGAGWETQYF. Written as DNA, the CDR3 is TGCGCCAGCAGAGAATTTCCGGGGGCTGGATGGGAGACCCAGTACTTC.

V gene TRBV5-8 combines with J gene TRBJ1-1; no reliable D call. V was shortened by 0 bases and J by 11 bases, with 20 bases between the two germline ends. The CDR3 sequence is 15 residues long. Germline CDR1 reads SGHTS; CDR2 reads YDEGEE. Here the CDR3 DNA reads TGTGCCAGCAGCTTGGTTTTCGTTGGAAGGGCCGACGCTTTCTTT. This encodes CASSLVFVGRADAFF. Using reference TRBV5-8 and TRBJ1-1 for the parts outside the CDR3, the full variable domain is EAGVTQSPTHLIKTRGQQATLRCSPISGHTSVYWYQQALGLGLQFLLWYDEGEERNRGNFPPRFSGRQFPNYSSELNVNALELEDSALYLCASSLVFVGRADAFFGQGTRLTVV.

This clonotype was recorded a few times. The V gene is TRBV4-2, the J gene TRBJ1-4, with TRBD1 matching over 7 bases. Germline CDR1 is LGHNA and CDR2 is YNFKEQ. CDR3 length equals 20 residues. V trimming: 3 bases; J trimming: 9 bases; junction bases outside the gene matches: 25. The CDR3 spells CASSQERAQGLGGYGKKLFF. The CDR3, as DNA: TGTGCCAGCAGCCAGGAACGGGCACAGGGGCTGGGGGGCTACGGGAAAAAACTGTTTTTT.

Only a few counts were recorded for this clonotype. The rearrangement uses TRBV2 and TRBJ1-1; the match to TRBD1 covers 7 bases. V was clipped by 2 bases and J by 5 bases; unmatched bases: 5. The CDR3 sequence is 14 residues long. Germline CDR1 is SNHLY and CDR2 is FYNNEI. The DNA of the CDR3 is TGTGCCAGCAGTGAACGGACAGGTGTGACTGAAGCTTTCTTT. Its protein product is CASSERTGVTEAFF.

The genes are TRBV7-9 and TRBJ1-1; D gene ambiguous. Trimming took off 0 bases at V and 3 bases at J, with 5 bases between the two ends. Germline assignment: CDR1 SEHNR and CDR2 FQNEAQ (reference sequence). The CDR3 is 13 amino acids. The CDR3 sequence is CASSLAPDTEAFF. The CDR3, as DNA: TGTGCCAGCAGCTTAGCACCGGACACTGAAGCTTTCTTT.

The rearrangement links TRBV3-1 to TRBJ1-5, with 9 bases matching TRBD1. The length of the CDR3 is 12 residues. CDR1 LGHDT and CDR2 YNNKEL come from the germline V gene (reference sequence). V lost 3 bases and J lost 16; bases outside the gene matches: 7. CDR3 protein: CASSQDRGRVHF. The CDR3 nucleotides are TGTGCCAGCAGCCAGGACAGGGGTAGAGTACATTTT. Filled out from reference TRBV3-1 and TRBJ1-5, the complete variable domain reads DTAVSQTPKYLVTQMGNDKSIKCEQNLGHDTMYWYKQDSKKFLKIMFSYNNKELIINETVPNRFSPKSPDKAHLNLHINSLELGDSAVYFCASSQDRGRVHFGDGTRLSIL.

The V gene is TRBV10-3, the J gene TRBJ2-3; D perhaps matches TRBD1 (5 bases). Germline CDR1 and CDR2: ENHRY and SYGVKD. This CDR3 spans 17 amino acids. V was clipped by 6 bases and J by 7 bases, with 26 bases between them. The CDR3 loop is CAIRWGGAASTGYTQYF. In DNA, the CDR3 is TGTGCCATCAGATGGGGTGGGGCAGCTTCCACAGGCTATACGCAGTATTTT.

The table lists this clonotype with many counts. The chain joins TRBV7-2 to TRBJ2-1; either TRBD1 or TRBD2 may fit D (6 bases each). The germline V and J ends were trimmed by 1 base and 15 bases, with 13 bases remaining between them. This CDR3 spans 12 amino acids. Germline assignment: CDR1 SGHTA and CDR2 FQGNSA. The CDR3 here is CASSLGGGPLFF. CDR3 coding DNA: TGTGCCAGCAGCTTAGGTGGGGGGCCCTTGTTCTTC.

For the CDR3, the DNA is TGTGCCCCTGGGGCAACCTCCGAGCAGTACGTC. It encodes CAPGATSEQYV. The rearrangement links TRBV9 to TRBJ2-7, with D possibly matching TRBD1 (5 bases). CDR3 length: 11 amino acids. Looked up from germline, CDR1 is SGDLS and CDR2 is YYNGEE. V lost 10 bases, J lost 6 bases, and 14 bases lay in between.

Only a few counts were recorded for this clonotype. This CDR3 reads CASSLAGAPPRAYGYTF. The CDR3 DNA reads TGTGCCAGCAGCTTAGCAGGAGCTCCGCCGAGAGCCTATGGCTACACCTTC. The chain uses TRBV7-9 and TRBJ1-2, with no clear D. The CDR3 covers 17 residues. V dropped 0 bases and J dropped 4 bases, with 18 bases sitting between them. Germline CDR1 SEHNR, CDR2 FQNEAQ (reference sequence).

The chain uses TRBV7-8 and TRBJ1-2; D remains unclear. Trimming took 1 base from V and 8 from J, leaving 11 bases between them. Germline CDR1 and CDR2: SGHVS and FQNEAQ. The CDR3 length is 13 residues. The CDR3 DNA reads as TGTGCCAGCAGCTTAGGTGGAATAGAGGGCTACACCTTC. Translation gives CASSLGGIEGYTF.

V is TRBV5-6 and J is TRBJ2-5, with no clear D. Trimming shortened V by 1 base and J by 0 bases, and 7 bases separated the two germline ends. The CDR3 sequence is 14 residues long. Germline loops: CDR1 SGHDT, CDR2 YYEEEE. The chain's CDR3 is CASSLMSYQETQYF. The DNA of the CDR3 is TGTGCCAGCAGCTTGATGAGTTACCAAGAGACCCAGTACTTC.

V gene TRBV27 combines with J gene TRBJ1-1; 9 bases align to TRBD1. This CDR3 has 14 amino acids. Germline V gene data show CDR1 as MNHEY and CDR2 as SMNVEV (reference sequence). V lost 6 bases to trimming and J lost 6 bases; unmatched junction nucleotides: 8. The CDR3 loop is CASSRRDRVSEAFF. CDR3 coding DNA: TGTGCCAGCAGCCGCCGGGACAGGGTCTCTGAAGCTTTCTTT.

In DNA, the CDR3 is TGTGCCAGTAGACGTAGGGGGAAGGCGGTCCAAAACATTCAGTACTTC. Its translation: CASRRRGKAVQNIQYF. The genes are TRBV19 and TRBJ2-4; D may be TRBD1 (6 bases). CDR3 length: 16 amino acids. Germline V gene sequence: CDR1 LNHDA, CDR2 SQIVND (reference sequence). The germline V and J ends were trimmed by 6 bases and 5 bases, with 20 bases remaining between them.

This clonotype was picked up many times. V and J are TRBV6-5 and TRBJ1-5; a weak D match, TRBD1 (6 bases). The CDR3 consists of 15 residues. The ends were cut back, 4 bases at V and 6 bases at J, with 16 bases in the middle. Looked up from germline, CDR1 is MNHEY and CDR2 is SVGAGI. The CDR3 sequence: CASSSLGGVGQPQHF. In nucleotides, the CDR3 is TGTGCCAGCAGTTCCCTGGGGGGCGTTGGTCAGCCCCAGCATTTT.

For the CDR3, the DNA is TGTGCCAGCAGTTGGGGGACAGGGGGTGCGCAGTATTTT. Translating gives CASSWGTGGAQYF. The J gene is TRBJ2-3, the V gene TRBV12-3 or TRBV12-4, with 11 bases lining up with TRBD1. The length of the CDR3 is 13 residues. V dropped 4 bases and J dropped 10; count of bases not matched to a gene: 4.

This clonotype was counted a few times. The chain combines TRBV3-1 with TRBJ2-1; 8 bases fit TRBD2. The CDR3 is 15 amino acids. Germline loops: CDR1 LGHDT, CDR2 YNNKEL (reference sequence). J lost 10 bases, V lost 0 bases, and 8 bases had no gene match. CDR3 residues: CASSQDAGGAHEQFF. Written as DNA, the CDR3 is TGTGCCAGCAGCCAAGATGCCGGGGGGGCCCACGAGCAGTTCTTC.

V gene TRBV2 combines with J gene TRBJ2-1, with unresolved D. The CDR3 contains 11 residues. Germline V gene data show CDR1 as SNHLY and CDR2 as FYNNEI. V was pared by 5 bases and J by 10 bases, with 9 bases between. CDR3 sequence: CASSPSAEQFF. CDR3 nucleotides: TGTGCCAGCAGTCCATCCGCGGAGCAGTTCTTC.

The chain combines TRBV20-1 with TRBJ1-5; D might be TRBD1 (5 bases). V lost 3 bases, J lost 11 bases, and 17 bases lay in between. CDR1 and CDR2 (germline): DFQATT, SNEGSKA (reference sequence). This CDR3 region has 13 residues. The CDR3 DNA reads TGCAGTGCTAGGGGGGAAGGTGTAGGCGCCCAGCATTTT. Translation gives CSARGEGVGAQHF.

The chain carries TRBV6-5 and TRBJ1-1; 9 nucleotides line up with TRBD1. The CDR3 is 16 residues long. Trimming removed 2 bases from V and 3 bases from J; junction bases left unmatched: 7. Germline V lookup: CDR1 MNHEY, CDR2 SVGAGI. The CDR3 region has the DNA TGTGCCAGCAGTTACCTCCCGGGACAGGGAGACACTGAAGCTTTCTTT. Amino acids: CASSYLPGQGDTEAFF.

To note about this clonotype: This may be a read error: a much more frequent sequence differs by one nucleotide. V and J are TRBV20-1 and TRBJ2-4, with D tentatively TRBD1 (6 bases). The CDR3 sequence is 17 residues long. CDR1 is DFQATT and CDR2 is SNEGSKA in the germline V gene (reference sequence). CDR3 region: CSASKLTGLGAKNIPYF. CDR3 nucleotide sequence: TGCAGTGCTAGCAAATTGACAGGTTTGGGAGCCAAAAACATTCCGTACTTC.

The chain joins TRBV7-2 to TRBJ1-1; D may be TRBD1 (6 bases). The V gene lost 4 bases and the J gene lost 1 base, with 10 bases spanning the gap. This CDR3 contains 14 residues. From germline, CDR1 is SGHTA and CDR2 FQGNSA. CDR3 in DNA: TGTGCCAGCAGCTACGGACAGACGAACACTGAAGCTTTCTTT. This sequence encodes CASSYGQTNTEAFF.

This clonotype showed up just a few times. The V gene is TRBV20-1, the J gene TRBJ2-3; TRBD2 aligns across 11 bases. Germline V gene data show CDR1 as DFQATT and CDR2 as SNEGSKA (reference sequence). The V and J ends lost 6 bases and 0 bases, in that order; junction bases with no gene match: 11. The CDR3 has 17 amino acids. The CDR3: CSAQTSGGRKSTDTQYF. Written as DNA, the CDR3 is TGCAGTGCACAAACTAGCGGGGGCCGGAAAAGCACAGATACGCAGTATTTT.

V and J are TRBV10-3 and TRBJ2-3, with D perhaps being TRBD1 or TRBD2 (5 bases each). V lost 4 bases to trimming and J lost 4 bases, with 6 bases between them. CDR3 length: 12 amino acids. CDR1 is ENHRY and CDR2 is SYGVKD in the germline V gene. CDR3 bases: TGTGCCATCAGTGTGGGGGCAGATACGCAGTATTTT. Translated, it gives CAISVGADTQYF.

This clonotype has only a few counts. The chain couples TRBV5-1 to TRBJ1-2; 7 bases agree with TRBD1. Germline lookup yields CDR1 SGHRS and CDR2 YFSETQ. V lost 7 bases, J lost 6 bases, and 9 bases stayed unmatched. The CDR3 extends over 13 amino acids. The CDR3 spells CASALAGGNGYTF. The CDR3 DNA is TGCGCCAGCGCCCTGGCAGGGGGGAATGGCTACACCTTC.

At least ten counts were recorded for this clonotype. This chain connects TRBV7-9 to TRBJ2-2; tentatively, D is TRBD1 (6 bases). The V end lost 3 bases, the J end lost 6 bases, and 11 bases lay between the germline ends. The CDR3 loop spans 14 amino acids. Germline loops: CDR1 SEHNR, CDR2 FQNEAQ (reference sequence). The CDR3 loop reads CASSLRGSSGELFF. CDR3 DNA: TGTGCCAGCAGCTTGAGGGGGTCGTCCGGGGAGCTGTTTTTT.

The chain couples TRBV19 to TRBJ1-1; 11 nucleotides align to TRBD1. CDR3 length equals 15 residues. The J segment lost 6 bases and the V segment lost 1 base, leaving 4 bases of the junction unmatched. Germline V gives CDR1 LNHDA, CDR2 SQIVND (reference sequence). As DNA, the CDR3 is TGTGCCAGTAGTATAGGGACAGGGGGCCGACCTGAAGCTTTCTTT. Translated, it gives CASSIGTGGRPEAFF. The whole variable domain, remainder taken from reference TRBV19 and TRBJ1-1, is DGGITQSPKYLFRKEGQNVTLSCEQNLNHDAMYWYRQDPGQGLRLIYYSQIVNDFQKGDIAEGYSVSREKKESFPLTVTSAQKNPTAFYLCASSIGTGGRPEAFFGQGTRLTVV.

This clonotype showed up many times. The chain carries TRBV7-2 and TRBJ2-7; 7 bases agree with TRBD1. The junction had 2 bases not matched to a gene; V was cut back by 1 base and J by 5 bases. The germline gives CDR1 SGHTA, CDR2 FQGNSA. CDR3 length: 13 residues. The DNA of the CDR3 is TGTGCCAGCAGCTTAGAAGACAGGGACGAGCAGTACTTC. Protein product: CASSLEDRDEQYF.

This clonotype was seen at least ten times. V gene TRBV20-1 combines with J gene TRBJ1-2, with D possibly being TRBD1 (6 bases). The V gene lost 1 base and the J gene lost 5 bases, with 17 bases spanning the gap. The length of the CDR3 is 15 residues. CDR1 and CDR2 (germline): DFQATT, SNEGSKA (reference sequence). The CDR3 spells CSARGDAGVNYGYTF. Written as DNA, the CDR3 is TGCAGTGCTAGAGGCGATGCAGGGGTTAATTATGGCTACACCTTC.

This clonotype was seen a few times. The J gene is TRBJ2-1, the V gene TRBV9, with a possible D match to TRBD1 (6 bases). There are 17 residues in the CDR3. V was clipped by 0 bases and J by 7 bases, with 20 bases between them. The germline V gene has CDR1 SGDLS and CDR2 YYNGEE. The CDR3 spells CASSVAPDRPRGNEQFF. The CDR3 DNA is TGTGCCAGCAGCGTAGCTCCGGACAGACCGAGGGGAAATGAGCAGTTCTTC.

The CDR3 bases are TGTGCCAGCAGCCAAGTCGGAAAGGAGATCTATGGCTACACCTTC. It yields the protein CASSQVGKEIYGYTF. The V gene is TRBV3-1, the J gene TRBJ1-2; D call uncertain. Trimming removed 1 base from V and 4 bases from J, with 13 bases in between. The CDR3 spans 15 residues. Germline V gene lookup returns CDR1 LGHDT and CDR2 YNNKEL (reference sequence).

In nucleotides, the CDR3 is TGTGCCAGCAGTGAGCACGTACAAGAGACCCAGTACTTC. Protein product: CASSEHVQETQYF. This chain connects TRBV2 to TRBJ2-5; unclear D gene. The CDR3 covers 13 residues. The V and J ends lost 3 bases and 2 bases respectively, with 7 bases between them. Germline V gives CDR1 SNHLY, CDR2 FYNNEI.